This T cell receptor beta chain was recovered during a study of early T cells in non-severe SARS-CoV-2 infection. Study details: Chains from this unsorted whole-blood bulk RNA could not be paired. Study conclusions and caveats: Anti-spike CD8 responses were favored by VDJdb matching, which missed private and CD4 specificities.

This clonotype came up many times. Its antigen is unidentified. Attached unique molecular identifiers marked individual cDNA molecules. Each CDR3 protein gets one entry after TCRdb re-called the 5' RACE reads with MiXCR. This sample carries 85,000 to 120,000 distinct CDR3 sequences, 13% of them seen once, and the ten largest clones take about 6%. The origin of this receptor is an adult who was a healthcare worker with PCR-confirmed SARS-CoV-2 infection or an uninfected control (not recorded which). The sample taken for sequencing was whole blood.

CDR3: CASNIGDRDTQYF. The CDR3 nucleotides read TGTGCCAGCAATATAGGGGATCGGGATACGCAGTATTTT. The rearrangement joins TRBV9 to TRBJ2-3; D perhaps matches TRBD1 (5 bases). Germline assignment: CDR1 SGDLS and CDR2 YYNGEE. The CDR3 totals 13 residues. The V end lost 6 bases, the J end lost 6 bases, and 14 bases lay between the germline ends.